The 32 T cell receptor beta chains given below trace back to one sample, sequenced in a study of T cell responses to AZD1222 COVID-19 vaccine. Clones were sequenced by immunoSEQ multiplex PCR, and TCRdb holds only the in-frame ones, with some missing. The table includes 150,000 to 200,000 clones, approximately 90% detected once. Source: peripheral blood, taken 28 days after the second dose of the MenACWY control vaccine. These receptors came from an adult who received the MenACWY meningococcal vaccine as a control.

The CDR3 coding sequence is TGTGCCAGCAGCTCCCAGGGAATTGGCACCGGGGAGCTGTTTTTT. Translated, it gives CASSSQGIGTGELFF. The chain links TRBV7-9 to TRBJ2-2, with D tentatively TRBD1 (5 bases). Germline CDR1 reads SEHNR; CDR2 reads FQNEAQ (reference sequence). V was shortened by 4 bases and J by 4 bases, with 13 bases between the two germline ends. The CDR3 is made up of 15 amino acids.

V usage is TRBV9 and J usage is TRBJ2-1; a possible D gene is TRBD2 (6 bases). V lost 6 bases and J 4 bases, leaving 26 bases between the germline ends. The CDR3 runs to 18 residues. Germline loops: CDR1 SGDLS, CDR2 YYNGEE. CDR3 in amino acids: CASTFGPGGVGTYNEQFF. CDR3 coding DNA: TGTGCCAGCACCTTTGGCCCAGGAGGCGTCGGGACTTACAATGAGCAGTTCTTC.

CDR3 DNA: TGTGCCTGGGGGGGGGATGCGGGCGCTGAAGCTTTCTTT. It encodes CAWGGDAGAEAFF. V is TRBV30 and J is TRBJ1-1, with D maybe TRBD1 (5 bases). Germline-derived CDR1 and CDR2 are GTSNPN and SVGIG (reference sequence). Trimming stripped 5 bases from V and 6 bases from J, with 16 bases between. The length of the CDR3 is 13 residues. Full variable domain (remainder filled in from reference TRBV30 and TRBJ1-1): SQTIHQWPATLVQPVGSPLSLECTVEGTSNPNLYWYRQAAGRGLQLLFYSVGIGQISSEVPQNLSASRPQDRQFILSSKKLLLSDSGFYLCAWGGDAGAEAFFGQGTRLTVV.

The rearrangement joins TRBV19 to TRBJ2-5; possible D gene TRBD2, 6 bases. The CDR3 spans 16 residues. V dropped 1 base and J dropped 0 bases, with 12 bases sitting between them. Germline CDR1 is LNHDA and CDR2 is SQIVND (reference sequence). As DNA, the CDR3 is TGTGCCAGTAGTATAGGTGGAGGGTGGTACCAAGAGACCCAGTACTTC. It is translated as CASSIGGGWYQETQYF.

V usage is TRBV19 and J usage is TRBJ1-6; D possibly corresponds to TRBD1 (6 bases). The germline CDR1 and CDR2 sequences are LNHDA and SQIVND (reference sequence). V lost 7 bases to trimming and J lost 5 bases, with 24 bases between them. This CDR3 is built from 18 residues. CDR3 coding DNA: TGTGCCAGTAAGATAACGGGGGGCCTTAAGATCCATAATTCACCCCTCCACTTT. It translates to CASKITGGLKIHNSPLHF.

The rearrangement joins TRBV29-1 to TRBJ2-7, with unresolved D. This CDR3 contains 12 residues. The germline V gene encodes CDR1 SQVTM and CDR2 ANQGSEA. The V end lost 3 bases, the J end lost 7 bases, and 13 bases lay between the germline ends. This CDR3 reads CSVDYGVGEQYF. CDR3 nucleotides: TGCAGCGTTGATTACGGCGTAGGTGAGCAGTACTTC.

V is TRBV19 and J is TRBJ2-3, with D unresolved. The CDR3 is 15 residues long. The V end was cut by 0 bases, the J end by 0 bases, with 7 bases between. The germline CDR1 and CDR2 sequences are LNHDA and SQIVND (reference sequence). The chain's CDR3 is CASSIDGASTDTQYF. The CDR3 region has the DNA TGTGCCAGTAGTATAGACGGCGCTAGCACAGATACGCAGTATTTT.

The V gene is TRBV5-1, the J gene TRBJ2-5, with 11 nucleotides matching TRBD2. Looked up from germline, CDR1 is SGHRS and CDR2 is YFSETQ. There are 19 residues in the CDR3. With 6 bases clipped from V and 2 bases from J, the junction kept 18 bases outside the gene matches. The CDR3 here is CASNPDGGLAGGGQETQYF. CDR3 coding DNA: TGCGCCAGCAACCCCGACGGGGGGCTAGCGGGAGGTGGACAAGAGACCCAGTACTTC.

The chain joins TRBV7-9 to TRBJ1-2; D unresolved. Trimming took 5 bases from V and 6 from J, leaving 13 bases between them. The length of the CDR3 is 13 residues. From germline, CDR1 is SEHNR and CDR2 FQNEAQ (reference sequence). CDR3 residues: CASSTTSVHGYTF. The CDR3 coding sequence is TGTGCCAGCAGCACTACCAGTGTTCATGGCTACACCTTC.

This sequence joins TRBV3-1 (or the pseudogene TRBV3-2) and TRBJ1-2; D is unresolved. The V gene lost 1 base and the J gene lost 4 bases, with 10 bases spanning the gap. The length of the CDR3 is 14 residues. Per the germline V gene, CDR1 is LGHDT and CDR2 is YNNKEL (reference sequence). DNA of the CDR3: TGTGCCAGCAGCCAAGGGACCTTTGGCTATGGCTACACCTTC. Protein: CASSQGTFGYGYTF.

The chain has TRBV7-8 and TRBJ1-1, with a tentative D call TRBD1 (5 bases). V lost 3 bases, J lost 6 bases, and 11 bases lay in between. The CDR3 runs 13 residues. CDR1 and CDR2 from the germline V gene are SGHVS and FQNEAQ. DNA of the CDR3: TGTGCCAGCAGCTTTCCGGGGGGGTCTGAAGCTTTCTTT. It yields the protein CASSFPGGSEAFF.

The chain recombines TRBV28 with TRBJ1-2; D perhaps matches TRBD1 (6 bases). V shed 10 bases and J shed 8 bases, with 14 bases lying between them. Germline-derived CDR1 and CDR2 are MDHEN and SYDVKM. The CDR3 has 11 amino acids. The DNA for the CDR3 is TGTGCCATCCAGGGGACCCACGGCTACACCTTC. Translating it yields CAIQGTHGYTF.

The chain has TRBV5-4 and TRBJ2-3, with TRBD1 matching over 8 bases. J was trimmed by 3 bases and V by 0 bases; bases with no gene match: 0. Germline V gene sequence: CDR1 SGHNT, CDR2 YYREEE (reference sequence). The CDR3 has 14 residues. CDR3 region: CASSLDRGTDTQYF. The CDR3 DNA follows: TGTGCCAGCAGCTTGGACAGGGGGACAGATACGCAGTATTTT.

This chain connects TRBV7-9 to TRBJ2-7; possible D gene TRBD1, 6 bases. Germline CDR1 SEHNR, CDR2 FQNEAQ (reference sequence). The V gene lost 4 bases and the J gene lost 3 bases, with 13 bases spanning the gap. The CDR3 is 14 amino acids. The CDR3 sequence: CASSSPSGVYEQYF. CDR3 DNA: TGTGCCAGCAGCTCCCCATCAGGGGTCTACGAGCAGTACTTC.

V and J are TRBV12-5 and TRBJ2-7, with D perhaps TRBD2 (6 bases). The V end was cut by 2 bases, the J end by 5 bases, with 10 bases between. The CDR3 spans 13 residues. Germline values: CDR1 LGHNT, CDR2 FRNRAP. The CDR3 sequence: CASGLLTSNEQYF. The CDR3 DNA reads as TGTGCTAGTGGTTTGCTGACTAGTAACGAGCAGTACTTC.

This clone was observed once. The chain combines TRBV2 with TRBJ2-7; the D is unclear. The germline V gene encodes CDR1 SNHLY and CDR2 FYNNEI. There are 12 residues in the CDR3. V lost 7 bases, J lost 3 bases, and 10 bases lay in between. The CDR3 is CASTMKHYEQYF. The CDR3 nucleotides read TGTGCCAGCACAATGAAGCACTACGAGCAGTACTTC.

The gene calls are TRBV10-1 and TRBJ2-1; D gene ambiguous. Trimming stripped 6 bases from V and 0 bases from J, with 12 bases between. Germline V gene data show CDR1 as WNHNN and CDR2 as SYGVQD (reference sequence). The length of the CDR3 is 15 residues. The CDR3 DNA follows: TGCGCCAGCAGCATCCCAGGTAACTCCTACAATGAGCAGTTCTTC. This translates into CASSIPGNSYNEQFF.

The J gene is TRBJ1-2, the V gene TRBV6-2 or TRBV6-3; 8 bases line up with TRBD1. The CDR3 is made up of 14 amino acids. The germline CDR1 and CDR2 sequences are MNHEY and SVGEGT. V trimming: 6 bases; J trimming: 3 bases; junction bases outside the gene matches: 6. The CDR3 loop reads CASRPSGGDYGYTF. CDR3 nucleotide sequence: TGTGCCAGCAGACCTTCAGGGGGCGACTATGGCTACACCTTC.

Worth noting for this clone: Within the sample, other DNA sequences also encode this same CDR3. V is TRBV30 and J is TRBJ1-5, with D hard to call. Trimming cost V 3 bases and J 4 bases, with 10 bases left between them. CDR3 length: 13 amino acids. Germline V CDR1 and CDR2: GTSNPN, SVGIG (reference sequence). This CDR3 reads CAWSPGSNQPQHF. The CDR3 DNA reads TGTGCCTGGAGCCCTGGTAGTAATCAGCCCCAGCATTTT. Variable domain in full (rest from reference TRBV30 and TRBJ1-5): SQTIHQWPATLVQPVGSPLSLECTVEGTSNPNLYWYRQAAGRGLQLLFYSVGIGQISSEVPQNLSASRPQDRQFILSSKKLLLSDSGFYLCAWSPGSNQPQHFGDGTRLSIL.

On this clone itself: One end of the junction does not line up with germline, which may come from a read error. The chain employs TRBV28 and TRBJ1-1, with no clear D. Germline V gives CDR1 MDHEN, CDR2 SYDVKM. This CDR3 region has 11 residues. The CDR3 protein is CASSLQEAVGF. Here the CDR3 DNA reads TGTGCCAGCAGTTTACAGGAGGCGGTCGGATTT.

This chain uses TRBV19 with TRBJ2-6, with D perhaps being TRBD1 or TRBD2 (6 bases each). V lost 8 bases, J lost 0 bases, and 14 bases lay in between. The CDR3 is 16 residues long. Germline V gene data show CDR1 as LNHDA and CDR2 as SQIVND (reference sequence). The CDR3 DNA reads TGTGCCAGTTCCTCGGGGGCAATCTCTGGGGCCAACGTCCTGACTTTC. It yields the protein CASSSGAISGANVLTF.

The chain joins TRBV19 to TRBJ1-1, with D perhaps TRBD1 (5 bases). Germline V gene sequence: CDR1 LNHDA, CDR2 SQIVND (reference sequence). The CDR3 runs to 15 residues. V was shortened by 2 bases and J by 1 base, with 11 bases between the two germline ends. This chain's CDR3 is CASSIRGVANTEAFF. For the CDR3, the DNA is TGTGCCAGTAGTATACGAGGGGTCGCGAACACTGAAGCTTTCTTT.

The chain has TRBV14 and TRBJ1-5; 8 nucleotides agree with TRBD1. CDR3 length equals 16 residues. Germline values: CDR1 SGHDN, CDR2 FVKESK. Trimming cost V 2 bases and J 4 bases; bases outside gene matches: 7. The CDR3 DNA sequence: TGTGCCAGCAGCCAACCGGACAGGGTGAGAAATCAGCCCCAGCATTTT. Residues: CASSQPDRVRNQPQHF.

The chain couples TRBV3-1 (or the pseudogene TRBV3-2) to TRBJ2-7; the match to TRBD1 covers 9 bases. The V and J ends lost 3 bases and 7 bases, in that order; junction bases with no gene match: 10. The germline gives CDR1 LGHDT, CDR2 YNNKEL (reference sequence). This CDR3 comprises 15 residues. CDR3 in amino acids: CASSHYRDRESEQYF. CDR3 in DNA: TGTGCCAGCAGCCACTATCGGGACAGGGAGAGTGAGCAGTACTTC.

The count of this clone is one. The CDR3 nucleotides are TGTGCCAGCAGCTTGAGCCAGATGAACACTGAAGCTTTCTTT. Its translation: CASSLSQMNTEAFF. The chain is built from TRBV7-9 and TRBJ1-1; D is unclear. The germline V gene has CDR1 SEHNR and CDR2 FQNEAQ (reference sequence). This CDR3 is built from 14 residues. V dropped 3 bases and J dropped 0 bases, with 8 bases sitting between them.

This clone was recorded a few times. V usage is TRBV4-1 and J usage is TRBJ2-1; D gene ambiguous. Per the germline V gene, CDR1 is MGHRA and CDR2 is YSYEKL. The CDR3 consists of 16 residues. V was trimmed by 4 bases and J by 1 base, leaving 14 bases between them. The CDR3 region is CASSLPAPGSYNEQFF. CDR3 coding DNA: TGCGCCAGCAGCCTCCCAGCACCGGGTTCCTACAATGAGCAGTTCTTC.

The CDR3 DNA follows: TGTGCCAGTACAATTCAGGGCATTCCTATGTCGGAGAACACTGAAGCTTTCTTT. Translating gives CASTIQGIPMSENTEAFF. The chain couples TRBV19 to TRBJ1-1, with TRBD1 as a possible D gene (5 bases). V lost 7 bases, J lost 1 base, and 25 bases lay in between. The CDR3 consists of 18 residues. Germline assignment: CDR1 LNHDA and CDR2 SQIVND (reference sequence).

V usage is TRBV28 and J usage is TRBJ1-3; D gene uncertain. The CDR3 has 13 amino acids. Per the germline V gene, CDR1 is MDHEN and CDR2 is SYDVKM. The germline V and J ends were trimmed by 6 bases and 4 bases, with 10 bases remaining between them. CDR3 nucleotide sequence: TGTGCCAGCAGCGAACACGGGGGAAACACCATATATTTT. Its translation is CASSEHGGNTIYF.

This clone was detected only a few times. V gene TRBV3-1 (or the pseudogene TRBV3-2) combines with J gene TRBJ1-1, with a possible D match to TRBD1 (5 bases). Per germline, CDR1 LGHDT and CDR2 YNNKEL (reference sequence). The CDR3 runs to 14 residues. Trimming stripped 4 bases from V and 5 bases from J, with 14 bases between. CDR3 residues: CASSRVDSSTEAFF. The CDR3 DNA reads as TGTGCCAGCAGCCGCGTAGACAGTTCGACTGAAGCTTTCTTT.

The chain uses TRBV7-3 and TRBJ2-7; perhaps D is TRBD1 or TRBD2 (5 bases each). V was cut by 5 bases and J by 4 bases, with 18 bases left in between. Germline CDR1 reads SGHTA; CDR2 reads FQGTGA. CDR3 length: 15 residues. CDR3 region: CASSPTGTGPYEQYF. The CDR3 DNA follows: TGTGCCAGCAGCCCGACCGGGACGGGGCCGTACGAGCAGTACTTC.

The chain joins TRBV19 to TRBJ2-2; TRBD2 matches at 7 bases. Germline CDR1 and CDR2: LNHDA and SQIVND (reference sequence). The V segment lost 3 bases and the J segment 3 bases; nucleotides outside the gene matches: 4. This CDR3 comprises 15 residues. CDR3 in DNA: TGTGCCAGTAGTATCATGGCGGGAGACACCGGGGAGCTGTTTTTT. This gives the protein CASSIMAGDTGELFF.

This clone was observed a handful of times. The CDR3 bases are TGTGCCAGCAGTGAAGGGGTAGAGGACCAGCCCCAGCATTTT. Translating gives CASSEGVEDQPQHF. The chain employs TRBV6-1 and TRBJ1-5; D gene ambiguous. The CDR3 is 14 amino acids. CDR1 is MNHNS and CDR2 is SASEGT in the germline V gene. The germline V and J ends were trimmed by 1 base and 7 bases, with 11 bases remaining between them.